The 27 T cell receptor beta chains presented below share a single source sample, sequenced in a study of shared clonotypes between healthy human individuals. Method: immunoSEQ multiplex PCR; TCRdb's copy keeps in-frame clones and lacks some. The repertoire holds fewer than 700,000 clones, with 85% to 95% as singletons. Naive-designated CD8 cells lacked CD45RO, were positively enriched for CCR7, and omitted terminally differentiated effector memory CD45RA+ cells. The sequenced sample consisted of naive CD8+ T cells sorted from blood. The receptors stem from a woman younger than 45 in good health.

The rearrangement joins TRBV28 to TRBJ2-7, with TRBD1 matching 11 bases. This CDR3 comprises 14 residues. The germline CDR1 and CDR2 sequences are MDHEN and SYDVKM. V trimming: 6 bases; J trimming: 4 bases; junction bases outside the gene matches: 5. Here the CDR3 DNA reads TGTGCCAGCAGAAGGGACAGGGGGGAATACGAGCAGTACTTC. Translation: CASRRDRGEYEQYF.

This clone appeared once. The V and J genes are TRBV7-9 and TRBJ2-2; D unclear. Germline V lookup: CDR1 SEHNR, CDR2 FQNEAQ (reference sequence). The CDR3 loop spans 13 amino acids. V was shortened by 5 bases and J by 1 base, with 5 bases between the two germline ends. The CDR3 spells CASSPLNTGELFF. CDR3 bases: TGTGCCAGCAGCCCGTTGAACACCGGGGAGCTGTTTTTT.

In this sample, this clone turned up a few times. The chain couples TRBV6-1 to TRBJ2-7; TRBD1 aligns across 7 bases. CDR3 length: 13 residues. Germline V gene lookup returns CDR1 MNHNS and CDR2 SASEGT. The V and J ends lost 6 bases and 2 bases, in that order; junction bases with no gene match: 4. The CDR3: CASSPGTAYEQYF. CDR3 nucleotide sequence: TGTGCCAGCAGCCCCGGGACAGCCTACGAGCAGTACTTC.

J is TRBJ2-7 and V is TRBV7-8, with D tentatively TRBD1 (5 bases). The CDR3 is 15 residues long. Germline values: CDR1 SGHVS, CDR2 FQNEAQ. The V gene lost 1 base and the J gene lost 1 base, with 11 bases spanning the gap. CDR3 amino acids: CASSLVRDLSYEQYF. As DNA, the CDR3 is TGTGCCAGCAGCTTAGTCAGGGATTTATCCTACGAGCAGTACTTC.

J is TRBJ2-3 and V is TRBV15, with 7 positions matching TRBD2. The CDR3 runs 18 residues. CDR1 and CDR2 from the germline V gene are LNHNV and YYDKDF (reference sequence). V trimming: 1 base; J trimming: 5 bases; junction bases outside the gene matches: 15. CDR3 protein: CATSRAPPLGEGEDTQYF. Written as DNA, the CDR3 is TGTGCCACCAGCAGAGCCCCGCCGTTGGGGGAGGGCGAAGATACGCAGTATTTT.

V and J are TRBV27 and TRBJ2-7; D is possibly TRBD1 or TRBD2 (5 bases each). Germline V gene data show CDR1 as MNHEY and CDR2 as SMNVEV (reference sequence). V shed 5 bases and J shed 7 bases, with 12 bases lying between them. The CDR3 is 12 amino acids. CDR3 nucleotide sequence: TGTGCCAGCAGTACCGGGACCCTTGAGCAGTACTTC. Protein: CASSTGTLEQYF.

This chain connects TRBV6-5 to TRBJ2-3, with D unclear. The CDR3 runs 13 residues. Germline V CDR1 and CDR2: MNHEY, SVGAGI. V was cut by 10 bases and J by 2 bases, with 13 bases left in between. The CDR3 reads CATTGYLTDTQYF. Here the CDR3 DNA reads TGTGCCACAACTGGATACCTCACAGATACGCAGTATTTT.

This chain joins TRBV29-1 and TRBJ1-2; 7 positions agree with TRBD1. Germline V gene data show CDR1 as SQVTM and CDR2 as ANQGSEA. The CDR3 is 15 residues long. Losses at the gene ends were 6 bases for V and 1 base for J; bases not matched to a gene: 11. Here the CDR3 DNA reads TGCAGCGTAGACCAGGACAGGACGTTTAACTATGGCTACACCTTC. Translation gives CSVDQDRTFNYGYTF.

Written as DNA, the CDR3 is TGTGCCAGCAGCCCCCCTGGAGCGGTTGAGCAGTTCTTC. Encoded protein: CASSPPGAVEQFF. This chain uses TRBV13 with TRBJ2-1, with a tentative D call TRBD2 (5 bases). V lost 5 bases, J lost 9 bases, and 14 bases lay in between. Germline values: CDR1 PRHDT, CDR2 FYEKMQ (reference sequence). CDR3 length: 13 residues.

CDR3 region: CASSFGGNRGGNQPQHF. The CDR3 DNA is TGTGCCAGCAGTTTTGGGGGAAACAGGGGAGGCAATCAGCCCCAGCATTTT. The V and J genes are TRBV27 and TRBJ1-5; 7 bases align to TRBD1. V lost 3 bases to trimming and J lost 2 bases; unmatched junction nucleotides: 10. This CDR3 is 17 amino acids long. Germline loops: CDR1 MNHEY, CDR2 SMNVEV (reference sequence).

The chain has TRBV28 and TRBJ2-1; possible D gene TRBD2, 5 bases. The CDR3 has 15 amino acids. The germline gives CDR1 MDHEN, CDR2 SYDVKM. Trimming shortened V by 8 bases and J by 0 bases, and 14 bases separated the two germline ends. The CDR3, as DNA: TGTGCCAGCCCCTTTCTGGGGAGCTCCTACAATGAGCAGTTCTTC. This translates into CASPFLGSSYNEQFF. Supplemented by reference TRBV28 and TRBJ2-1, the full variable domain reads DVKVTQSSRYLVKRTGEKVFLECVQDMDHENMFWYRQDPGLGLRLIYFSYDVKMKEKGDIPEGYSVSREKKERFSLILESASTNQTSMYLCASPFLGSSYNEQFFGPGTRLTVL.

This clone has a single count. The CDR3 DNA reads as TGTGCCACTACCGGGGTTACTGGAAACACCATATATTTT. This encodes CATTGVTGNTIYF. V gene TRBV25-1 combines with J gene TRBJ1-3; the D is unclear. The V gene's germline CDR1 is MGHDK and CDR2 SYGVNS. The length of the CDR3 is 13 residues. Trimming took off 10 bases at V and 2 bases at J, with 12 bases between the two ends.

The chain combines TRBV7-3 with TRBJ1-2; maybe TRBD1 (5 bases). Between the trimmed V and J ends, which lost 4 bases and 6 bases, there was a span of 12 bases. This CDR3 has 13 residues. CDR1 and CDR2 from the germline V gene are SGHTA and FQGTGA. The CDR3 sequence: CASSSQGLHGYTF. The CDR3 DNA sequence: TGTGCCAGCAGCTCCCAGGGCCTTCATGGCTACACCTTC.

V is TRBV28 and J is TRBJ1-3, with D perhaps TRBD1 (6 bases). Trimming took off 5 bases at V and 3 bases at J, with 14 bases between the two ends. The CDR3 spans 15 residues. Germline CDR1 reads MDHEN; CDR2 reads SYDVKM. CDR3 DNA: TGTGCCAGCAGTACCCGTAGGGGGATTGGAAACACCATATATTTT. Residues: CASSTRRGIGNTIYF.

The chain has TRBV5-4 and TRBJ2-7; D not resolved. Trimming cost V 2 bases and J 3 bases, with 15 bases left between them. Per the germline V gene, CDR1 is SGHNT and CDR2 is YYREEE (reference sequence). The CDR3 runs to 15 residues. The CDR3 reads CASSFLGQPIYEQYF. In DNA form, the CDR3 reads TGTGCCAGCAGCTTTCTAGGTCAGCCCATCTACGAGCAGTACTTC. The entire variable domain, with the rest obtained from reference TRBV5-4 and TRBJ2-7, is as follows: ETGVTQSPTHLIKTRGQQVTLRCSSQSGHNTVSWYQQALGQGPQFIFQYYREEENGRGNFPPRFSGLQFPNYSSELNVNALELDDSALYLCASSFLGQPIYEQYFGPGTRLTVT.

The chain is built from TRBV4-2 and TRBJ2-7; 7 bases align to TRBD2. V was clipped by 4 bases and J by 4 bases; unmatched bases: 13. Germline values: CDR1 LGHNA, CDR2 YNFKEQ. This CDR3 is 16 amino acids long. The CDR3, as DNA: TGTGCCAGCAGCCCAAATTTAGGGAGGGGCTCTTACGAGCAGTACTTC. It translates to CASSPNLGRGSYEQYF.

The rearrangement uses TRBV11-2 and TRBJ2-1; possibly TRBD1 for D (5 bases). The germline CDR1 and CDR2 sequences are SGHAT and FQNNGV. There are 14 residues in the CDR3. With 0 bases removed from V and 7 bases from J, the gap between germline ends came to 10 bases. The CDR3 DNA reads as TGTGCCAGCAGCTTAGATCCTAAGGGGAATGAGCAGTTCTTC. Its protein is CASSLDPKGNEQFF. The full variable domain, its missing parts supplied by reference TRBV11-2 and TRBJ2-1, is EAGVAQSPRYKIIEKRQSVAFWCNPISGHATLYWYQQILGQGPKLLIQFQNNGVVDDSQLPKDRFSAERLKGVDSTLKIQPAKLEDSAVYLCASSLDPKGNEQFFGPGTRLTVL.

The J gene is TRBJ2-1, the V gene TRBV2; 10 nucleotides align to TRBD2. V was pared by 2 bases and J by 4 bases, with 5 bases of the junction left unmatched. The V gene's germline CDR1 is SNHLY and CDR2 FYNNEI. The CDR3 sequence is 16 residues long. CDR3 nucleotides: TGTGCCAGCAGTGAACTAGCGGGAGATCCTTACAATGAGCAGTTCTTC. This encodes CASSELAGDPYNEQFF.

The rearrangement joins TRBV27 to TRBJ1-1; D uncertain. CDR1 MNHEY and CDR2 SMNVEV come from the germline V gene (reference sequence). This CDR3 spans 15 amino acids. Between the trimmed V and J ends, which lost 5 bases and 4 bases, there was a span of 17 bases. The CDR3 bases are TGTGCCAGCAGTCCCCGTGGCACCCTAGGCACTGAAGCTTTCTTT. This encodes CASSPRGTLGTEAFF.

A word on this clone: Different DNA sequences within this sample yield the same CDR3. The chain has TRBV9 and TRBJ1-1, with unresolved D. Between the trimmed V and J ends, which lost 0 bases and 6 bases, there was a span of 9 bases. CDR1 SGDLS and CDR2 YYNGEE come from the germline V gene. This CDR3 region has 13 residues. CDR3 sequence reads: CASSVGGGAEAFF. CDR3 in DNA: TGTGCCAGCAGCGTAGGTGGAGGCGCTGAAGCTTTCTTT.

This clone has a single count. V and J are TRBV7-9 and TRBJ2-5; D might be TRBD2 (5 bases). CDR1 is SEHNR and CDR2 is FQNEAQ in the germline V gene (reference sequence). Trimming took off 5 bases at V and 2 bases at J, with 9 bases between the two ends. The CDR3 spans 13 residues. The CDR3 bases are TGTGCCAGCAGCCCCAGCGGACAAGAGACCCAGTACTTC. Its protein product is CASSPSGQETQYF.

The CDR3 sequence is CASRHSRSYEQYF. CDR3 sequence (DNA): TGTGCCAGCAGGCATTCGAGAAGCTACGAGCAGTACTTC. The genes are TRBV27 and TRBJ2-7; D is unresolved. V was trimmed by 6 bases and J by 3 bases, leaving 12 bases between them. From germline, CDR1 is MNHEY and CDR2 SMNVEV (reference sequence). The CDR3 is 13 amino acids.

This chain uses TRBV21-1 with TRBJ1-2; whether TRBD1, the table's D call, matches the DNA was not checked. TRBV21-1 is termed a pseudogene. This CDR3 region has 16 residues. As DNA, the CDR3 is TGTGCCAGCAGCAAGAGGATGGTAACAGGGGGCTATGGCTACACCTTC. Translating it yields CASSKRMVTGGYGYTF.

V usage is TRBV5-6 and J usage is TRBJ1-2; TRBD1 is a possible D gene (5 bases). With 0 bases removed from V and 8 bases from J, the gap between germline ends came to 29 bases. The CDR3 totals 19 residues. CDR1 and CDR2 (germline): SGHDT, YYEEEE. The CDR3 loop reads CASSLDTLEQGVEVEGYTF. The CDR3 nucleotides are TGTGCCAGCAGCTTGGACACCCTTGAACAAGGGGTGGAAGTGGAAGGCTACACCTTC.

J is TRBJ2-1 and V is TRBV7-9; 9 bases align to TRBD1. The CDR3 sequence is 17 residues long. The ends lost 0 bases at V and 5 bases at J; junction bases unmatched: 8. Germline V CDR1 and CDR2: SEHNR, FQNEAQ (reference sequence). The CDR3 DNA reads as TGTGCCAGCAGCTTAGCACTCGCGGGGACAGGGAACAATGAGCAGTTCTTC. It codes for CASSLALAGTGNNEQFF.

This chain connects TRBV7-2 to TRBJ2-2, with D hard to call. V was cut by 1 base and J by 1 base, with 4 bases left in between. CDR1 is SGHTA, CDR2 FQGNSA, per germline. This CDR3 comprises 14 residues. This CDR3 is CASSLVGNTGELFF. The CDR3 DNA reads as TGTGCCAGCAGCTTAGTTGGGAACACCGGGGAGCTGTTTTTT.

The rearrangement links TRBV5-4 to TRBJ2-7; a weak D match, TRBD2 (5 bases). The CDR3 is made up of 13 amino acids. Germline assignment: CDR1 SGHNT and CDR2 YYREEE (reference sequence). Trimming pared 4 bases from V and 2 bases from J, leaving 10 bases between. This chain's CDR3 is CASSPAGPYEQYF. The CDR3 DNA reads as TGTGCCAGCAGCCCGGCGGGCCCCTACGAGCAGTACTTC.